The 30 T cell receptor beta chains presented below share a single source sample, sequenced in a study of blood T cell repertoires in COVID-19. Profiling relied on immunoSEQ multiplex PCR, and the TCRdb table lists in-frame clones only, not all of them. This table holds tens of thousands of clones, 90% found once. The sample was peripheral blood. The receptor source for this set is a man aged 50 to 60 with acute or convalescent COVID-19.

The chain recombines TRBV18 with TRBJ2-2; 8 nucleotides align to TRBD1. Looked up from germline, CDR1 is KGHSH and CDR2 is LQKENI. This CDR3 is built from 15 residues. Germline trimming cut 3 bases from V and 9 bases from J; bases unmatched to any gene: 9. DNA of the CDR3: TGTGCCAGCTCACCGGGCCAGGGGGCCAACCGGGAGCTGTTTTTT. Translation gives CASSPGQGANRELFF.

V usage is TRBV2 and J usage is TRBJ2-1, with 8 bases aligning to TRBD2. Germline-derived CDR1 and CDR2 are SNHLY and FYNNEI. After removal of 0 bases from V and 7 bases from J, the junction contained 14 bases not matched to a gene. The CDR3 runs 18 residues. The CDR3 reads CASSEAPASGYMENEQFF. The CDR3 coding sequence is TGTGCCAGCAGTGAAGCGCCGGCTAGCGGGTACATGGAGAATGAGCAGTTCTTC. The full variable domain, in which reference TRBV2 and TRBJ2-1 provide the parts outside the CDR3, is EPEVTQTPSHQVTQMGQEVILRCVPISNHLYFYWYRQILGQKVEFLVSFYNNEISEKSEIFDDQFSVERPDGSNFTLKIRSTKLEDSAMYFCASSEAPASGYMENEQFFGPGTRLTVL.

J is TRBJ2-3 and V is TRBV20-1, with a weak D call TRBD2 (5 bases). The germline V gene encodes CDR1 DFQATT and CDR2 SNEGSKA (reference sequence). CDR3 length equals 17 residues. With 3 bases removed from V and 1 base from J, the gap between germline ends came to 20 bases. The CDR3 loop is CSASLPSGSSGTDTQYF. The CDR3, as DNA: TGCAGTGCTAGTCTTCCCAGCGGTTCCTCTGGCACAGATACGCAGTATTTT.

The chain has TRBV10-2 and TRBJ2-1; 8 nucleotides align to TRBD2. The CDR3 runs 15 residues. Germline loops: CDR1 WSHSY, CDR2 SAAADI. Germline trimming cut 6 bases from V and 6 bases from J; bases unmatched to any gene: 10. This CDR3 is CASSSSGRRGNEQFF. The CDR3 nucleotides are TGCGCCAGCAGCTCGAGCGGGAGAAGGGGCAATGAGCAGTTCTTC.

This clone was seen only a few times. The chain has TRBV7-2 and TRBJ1-3; D might be TRBD1 (6 bases). The CDR3 is 15 residues long. The germline V and J ends were trimmed by 5 bases and 4 bases, with 15 bases remaining between them. Per the germline V gene, CDR1 is SGHTA and CDR2 is FQGNSA. This CDR3 is CASSPSRGSGNTIYF. The CDR3 DNA reads as TGTGCCAGCAGCCCATCCAGGGGTTCAGGAAACACCATATATTTT.

CDR3 bases: TGTGCCAGCAGCACGACAAAGTCTGGAAACACCATATATTTT. Its protein is CASSTTKSGNTIYF. The V and J genes are TRBV3-1 (or the pseudogene TRBV3-2) and TRBJ1-3; D unclear. From germline, CDR1 is LGHDT and CDR2 YNNKEL (reference sequence). There are 14 residues in the CDR3. The V end lost 5 bases, the J end lost 1 base, and 9 bases lay between the germline ends.

The chain is built from TRBV11-2 and TRBJ2-6; 8 bases match TRBD1. CDR1 and CDR2 from the germline V gene are SGHAT and FQNNGV. The V gene end was trimmed by 7 bases and the J gene end by 0 bases; junction bases not matched to a gene: 8. CDR3 length: 17 residues. DNA of the CDR3: TGTGCCAGCACCTCCGGACAGGGCCGCTCTGGGGCCAACGTCCTGACTTTC. It encodes CASTSGQGRSGANVLTF.

The chain links TRBV11-3 to TRBJ1-6, with D uncertain. The CDR3 has 15 amino acids. Per the germline V gene, CDR1 is SGHNT and CDR2 is YENEEA. The V gene lost 1 base and the J gene lost 6 bases, with 10 bases spanning the gap. The CDR3 region is CASSLAGKANSPLHF. The CDR3 nucleotides are TGTGCCAGCAGCTTAGCGGGAAAGGCTAATTCACCCCTCCACTTT.

The rearrangement uses TRBV3-1 (or the pseudogene TRBV3-2) and TRBJ2-3, with 14 bases aligning to TRBD2. V trimming: 6 bases; J trimming: 5 bases; junction bases outside the gene matches: 10. Germline assignment: CDR1 LGHDT and CDR2 YNNKEL (reference sequence). The CDR3 is made up of 17 amino acids. CDR3 sequence (DNA): TGTGCCAGCAGACGCGAGACTAGCGGGAGGGCCCTAGATACGCAGTATTTT. Residues: CASRRETSGRALDTQYF.

The chain's CDR3 is CATKQEIAGGVTGELFF. CDR3 DNA sequence: TGTGCCACCAAGCAAGAAATAGCGGGAGGAGTCACCGGGGAGCTGTTTTTT. The J gene is TRBJ2-2, the V gene TRBV5-6; 10 bases agree with TRBD2. Germline-derived CDR1 and CDR2 are SGHDT and YYEEEE. V lost 9 bases and J lost 4; bases outside the gene matches: 15. The CDR3 covers 17 residues.

As DNA, the CDR3 is TGTGCCAGCAGCTCCGGCGGGGGGCGGTACGTGAACACTGAAGCTTTCTTT. This sequence encodes CASSSGGGRYVNTEAFF. V is TRBV5-8 and J is TRBJ1-1, with D perhaps TRBD1 (6 bases). The CDR3 contains 17 residues. In germline, CDR1 is SGHTS, CDR2 YDEGEE. The V end was cut by 3 bases, the J end by 0 bases, with 18 bases between.

The chain couples TRBV4-1 to TRBJ2-4; 15 bases are shared with TRBD2. The CDR3 is 20 amino acids. The J segment lost 3 bases and the V segment lost 8 bases, leaving 17 bases of the junction unmatched. CDR1 is MGHRA and CDR2 is YSYEKL in the germline V gene. The CDR3, as DNA: TGCGCCAGCCGCCGGCTCGGGACTAGCGGGAGGATGGTAGGCAAAAACATTCAGTACTTC. Translating it yields CASRRLGTSGRMVGKNIQYF.

This CDR3 reads CASSPIAGGSYNEQFF. The CDR3 nucleotides read TGTGCCAGCAGTCCTATAGCGGGAGGCTCCTACAATGAGCAGTTCTTC. The V and J genes are TRBV2 and TRBJ2-1; TRBD2 matches at 10 bases. V gave up 5 bases and J gave up 0 bases; unmatched junction bases: 4. Per the germline V gene, CDR1 is SNHLY and CDR2 is FYNNEI. The CDR3 totals 16 residues.

This chain joins TRBV6-2 or TRBV6-3 and TRBJ2-7, with 8 bases aligning to TRBD2. CDR1 is MNHEY, CDR2 SVGEGT, per germline. The V segment lost 4 bases and the J segment 5 bases; nucleotides outside the gene matches: 10. The CDR3 is 15 residues long. In DNA, the CDR3 is TGTGCCAGCAGTTCTCCTCGGGGGGGAGGAGACGAGCAGTACTTC. This gives the protein CASSSPRGGGDEQYF.

The rearrangement joins TRBV19 to TRBJ2-4; the match to TRBD1 covers 11 bases. CDR1 and CDR2 (germline): LNHDA, SQIVND (reference sequence). J lost 4 bases, V lost 3 bases, and 11 bases had no gene match. This CDR3 comprises 18 residues. The CDR3 loop is CASSMGVGQGGQKNIQYF. CDR3 coding DNA: TGTGCCAGTAGTATGGGCGTGGGACAGGGGGGTCAAAAAAACATTCAGTACTTC.

CDR3 DNA: TGTGCCAGCAGACGACTAGCGGGAGTTGGGGTCGTGGGTGAGCAGTTCTTC. This codes for CASRRLAGVGVVGEQFF. The chain has TRBV3-1 (or the pseudogene TRBV3-2) and TRBJ2-1; the match to TRBD2 covers 12 bases. Germline trimming cut 6 bases from V and 9 bases from J; bases unmatched to any gene: 15. Germline CDR1 is LGHDT and CDR2 is YNNKEL (reference sequence). The CDR3 has 17 amino acids.

This clone was counted between two and nine times. The chain employs TRBV6-6 and TRBJ2-1; 9 positions match TRBD2. This CDR3 is 14 amino acids long. Germline CDR1 is MNHNY and CDR2 is SVGAGI (reference sequence). The V segment lost 2 bases and the J segment 9 bases; nucleotides outside the gene matches: 5. The CDR3 DNA reads as TGTGCCAGCAGTTACGGGCGGGAGGGTGGTGAGCAGTTCTTC. Residues: CASSYGREGGEQFF.

The rearrangement uses TRBV5-1 and TRBJ2-7; D may be TRBD2 (7 bases). The CDR3 spans 15 residues. Trimming removed 5 bases from V and 0 bases from J, with 15 bases in between. CDR1 and CDR2 (germline): SGHRS, YFSETQ. Here the CDR3 DNA reads TGCGCCAGCAGGGGGGGGGCGCAGAGCTCCTACGAGCAGTACTTC. It codes for CASRGGAQSSYEQYF.

This chain uses TRBV3-1 (or the pseudogene TRBV3-2) with TRBJ2-7; tentative D call: TRBD1 (5 bases). Germline CDR1 LGHDT, CDR2 YNNKEL (reference sequence). The CDR3 is made up of 14 amino acids. V dropped 6 bases and J dropped 3 bases, with 15 bases sitting between them. The CDR3 region has the DNA TGTGCCAGCAGTCCCGAGATAGGGGACTACGAGCAGTACTTC. As protein: CASSPEIGDYEQYF.

V is TRBV7-2 and J is TRBJ2-5; TRBD2 agrees at 7 bases. The junction had 9 bases not matched to a gene; V was cut back by 7 bases and J by 1 base. The CDR3 is 15 amino acids. The germline CDR1 and CDR2 sequences are SGHTA and FQGNSA. CDR3 loop: CASTRDYPIQETQYF. For the CDR3, the DNA is TGTGCCAGCACCCGGGACTACCCAATCCAAGAGACCCAGTACTTC.

The chain combines TRBV7-6 with TRBJ2-1; 13 nucleotides agree with TRBD2. V shed 6 bases, J shed 7 bases, and the junction held 12 bases outside the gene matches. The germline V gene has CDR1 SGHVS and CDR2 FNYEAQ. This CDR3 has 17 residues. Written as DNA, the CDR3 is TGTGCCAGCAGTTCCGGACTAGCGGGAGTAAATACAAATGAGCAGTTCTTC. This gives the protein CASSSGLAGVNTNEQFF.

The rearrangement joins TRBV15 to TRBJ2-5; 8 bases fit TRBD2. The CDR3 covers 14 residues. Germline CDR1 and CDR2: LNHNV and YYDKDF (reference sequence). V shed 5 bases, J shed 5 bases, and the junction held 7 bases outside the gene matches. The CDR3 is CATSDGRVGETQYF. DNA for the CDR3: TGTGCCACCAGCGACGGGAGGGTCGGGGAGACCCAGTACTTC.

The rearrangement joins TRBV6-2 or TRBV6-3 to TRBJ1-1, with D tentatively TRBD1 (6 bases). V lost 0 bases to trimming and J lost 5 bases, with 19 bases between them. CDR3 length: 17 residues. Germline CDR1 reads MNHEY; CDR2 reads SVGEGT. For the CDR3, the DNA is TGTGCCAGCAGTTACTCGGACTTTCAGGCAGGGACAACTGAAGCTTTCTTT. This gives the protein CASSYSDFQAGTTEAFF.

The chain combines TRBV29-1 with TRBJ2-7; 10 bases agree with TRBD2. CDR1 is SQVTM, CDR2 ANQGSEA, per germline. The CDR3 runs to 13 residues. As DNA, the CDR3 is TGCTCAGCAGTGCTAGCGGGAGCCTACGAGCAGTACTTC. It translates to CSAVLAGAYEQYF.

The chain joins TRBV2 to TRBJ1-1; D is perhaps TRBD1 (6 bases). Deletions cut 2 bases from V and 4 bases from J, with 11 bases between. Germline V gene sequence: CDR1 SNHLY, CDR2 FYNNEI. This CDR3 has 14 residues. The CDR3 bases are TGTGCCAGCAGTGAATTGGGGGCCCCCACTGAAGCTTTCTTT. This translates into CASSELGAPTEAFF.

The chain links TRBV12-3 or TRBV12-4 to TRBJ1-4; possibly TRBD1 for D (5 bases). This CDR3 comprises 13 residues. V lost 3 bases, J lost 8 bases, and 10 bases lay in between. Written as DNA, the CDR3 is TGTGCCAGCAGTTTTCAGGGAACAGAAAAACTGTTTTTT. Amino acid sequence: CASSFQGTEKLFF.

The chain couples TRBV4-1 to TRBJ2-5; 13 bases fit TRBD2. Germline V lookup: CDR1 MGHRA, CDR2 YSYEKL. The ends lost 0 bases at V and 5 bases at J; junction bases unmatched: 6. The CDR3 totals 17 residues. The CDR3 nucleotides are TGCGCCAGCAGCCAAGATTCCGGACTAGCGGGAGAGGAGACCCAGTACTTC. Translated, it gives CASSQDSGLAGEETQYF.

The CDR3 here is CASGGNSYNEQFF. The CDR3, as DNA: TGTGCCAGCGGGGGGAATTCCTACAATGAGCAGTTCTTC. The chain couples TRBV6-5 to TRBJ2-1, with D maybe TRBD2 (6 bases). CDR1 is MNHEY and CDR2 is SVGAGI in the germline V gene. The CDR3 consists of 13 residues. Trimming took off 8 bases at V and 1 base at J, with 9 bases between the two ends.

The genes are TRBV11-2 and TRBJ2-1, with D tentatively TRBD2 (5 bases). Trimming removed 1 base at V and 2 bases at J, with 12 bases between. The germline CDR1 and CDR2 sequences are SGHAT and FQNNGV. The CDR3 consists of 16 residues. The CDR3 DNA sequence: TGTGCCAGCAGCTTAGGCGGGCTAGGTGCCTACAATGAGCAGTTCTTC. Translated, it gives CASSLGGLGAYNEQFF.

This chain uses TRBV18 with TRBJ2-3; D is possibly TRBD2 (6 bases). Germline V gene lookup returns CDR1 KGHSH and CDR2 LQKENI. The V end was cut by 2 bases, the J end by 4 bases, with 10 bases between. This CDR3 spans 14 amino acids. CDR3 sequence (DNA): TGTGCCAGCTCACCAAATACGGGGGCAGATACGCAGTATTTT. Translation gives CASSPNTGADTQYF.